Below, one T cell receptor beta chain is given with its context. Germline-derived CDR1 and CDR2 are SGHTA and FQGTGA. The CDR3 contains 13 residues. Trimming took 3 bases from V and 8 from J; bases not matched to a gene: 6. This table comes from immunoSEQ multiplex PCR, and its TCRdb copy is limited to in-frame clones, with some not included. The sample has 75,000 to 100,000 clones; roughly 80% are singletons. Blood sampling was done at baseline, cycle 4 day 1, and cycle 7 day 1. The data were taken from a study of OX40 agonist ivuxolimab in advanced cancers. About the study: Partial response was recorded in three patients: one hepatocellular carcinoma and two cutaneous melanoma cases.

The chain has TRBV7-3 and TRBJ1-1; 7 positions match TRBD1. The sequenced sample was CD4+ or CD8+ T cells sorted from blood, obtained in a trial of the OX40 agonist ivuxolimab. The TCR sequence derives from an adult with an advanced solid tumor such as melanoma, head and neck, liver or kidney cancer. For the CDR3, the DNA is TGTGCCAGCAGCTTGTGGCAGGGGGACGAAGCTTTCTTT. It translates to CASSLWQGDEAFF.